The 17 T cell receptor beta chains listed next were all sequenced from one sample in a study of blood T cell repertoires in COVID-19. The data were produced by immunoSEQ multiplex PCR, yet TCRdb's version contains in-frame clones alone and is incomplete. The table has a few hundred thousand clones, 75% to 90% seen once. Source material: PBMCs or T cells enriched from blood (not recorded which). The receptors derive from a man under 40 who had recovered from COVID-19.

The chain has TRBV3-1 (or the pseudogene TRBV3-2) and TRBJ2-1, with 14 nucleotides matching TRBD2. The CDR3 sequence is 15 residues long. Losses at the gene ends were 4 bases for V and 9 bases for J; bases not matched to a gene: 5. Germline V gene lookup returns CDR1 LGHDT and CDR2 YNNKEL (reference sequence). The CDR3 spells CASSRGLAGEPEQFF. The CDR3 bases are TGTGCCAGCAGCCGGGGACTAGCGGGAGAACCTGAGCAGTTCTTC.

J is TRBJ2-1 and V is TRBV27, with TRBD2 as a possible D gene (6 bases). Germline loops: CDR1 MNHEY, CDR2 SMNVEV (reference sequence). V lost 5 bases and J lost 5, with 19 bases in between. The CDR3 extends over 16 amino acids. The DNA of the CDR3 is TGTGCCAGCAGTCCAAGGGACCCGGGGGAAAACAATGAGCAGTTCTTC. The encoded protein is CASSPRDPGENNEQFF.

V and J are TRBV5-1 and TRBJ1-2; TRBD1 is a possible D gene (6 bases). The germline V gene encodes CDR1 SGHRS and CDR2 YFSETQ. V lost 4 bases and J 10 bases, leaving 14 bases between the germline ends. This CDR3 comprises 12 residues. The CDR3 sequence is CASSHLTGTYTF. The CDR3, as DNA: TGCGCCAGCAGCCATCTCACAGGGACCTACACCTTC.

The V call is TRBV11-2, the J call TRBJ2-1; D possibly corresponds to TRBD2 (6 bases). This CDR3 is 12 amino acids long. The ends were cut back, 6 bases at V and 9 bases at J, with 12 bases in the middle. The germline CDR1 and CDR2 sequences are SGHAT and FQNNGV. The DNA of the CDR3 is TGTGCCAGCAGTGGGACTCCTAGTGAGCAGTTCTTC. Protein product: CASSGTPSEQFF.

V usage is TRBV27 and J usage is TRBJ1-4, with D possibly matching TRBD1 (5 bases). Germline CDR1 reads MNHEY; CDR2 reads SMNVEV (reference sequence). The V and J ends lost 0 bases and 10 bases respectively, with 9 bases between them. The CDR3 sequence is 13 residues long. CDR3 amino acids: CASSLSSQGKLFF. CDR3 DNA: TGTGCCAGCAGTTTATCGTCGCAGGGAAAACTGTTTTTT.

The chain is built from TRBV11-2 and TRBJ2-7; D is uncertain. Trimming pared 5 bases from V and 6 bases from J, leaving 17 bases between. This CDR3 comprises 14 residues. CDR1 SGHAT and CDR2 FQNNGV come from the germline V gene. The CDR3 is CASSLEVFGGEQYF. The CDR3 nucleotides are TGTGCCAGCAGCCTTGAAGTCTTCGGTGGCGAGCAGTACTTC.

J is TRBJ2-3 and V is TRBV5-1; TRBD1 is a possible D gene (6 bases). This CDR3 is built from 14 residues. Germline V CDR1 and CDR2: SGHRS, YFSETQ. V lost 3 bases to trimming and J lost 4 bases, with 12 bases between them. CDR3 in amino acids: CASSSQGFADTQYF. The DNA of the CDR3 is TGCGCCAGCAGCTCACAGGGATTCGCAGATACGCAGTATTTT. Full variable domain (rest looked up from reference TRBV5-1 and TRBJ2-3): KAGVTQTPRYLIKTRGQQVTLSCSPISGHRSVSWYQQTPGQGLQFLFEYFSETQRNKGNFPGRFSGRQFSNSRSEMNVSTLELGDSALYLCASSSQGFADTQYFGPGTRLTVL.

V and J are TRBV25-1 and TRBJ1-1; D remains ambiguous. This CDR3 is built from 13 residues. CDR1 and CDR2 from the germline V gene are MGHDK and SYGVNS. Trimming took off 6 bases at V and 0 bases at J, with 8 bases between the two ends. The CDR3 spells CASRTSLNTEAFF. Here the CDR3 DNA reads TGTGCCAGCAGAACTTCACTGAACACTGAAGCTTTCTTT. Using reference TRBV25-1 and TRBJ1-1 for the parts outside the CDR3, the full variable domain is EADIYQTPRYLVIGTGKKITLECSQTMGHDKMYWYQQDPGMELHLIHYSYGVNSTEKGDLSSESTVSRIRTEHFPLTLESARPSHTSQYLCASRTSLNTEAFFGQGTRLTVV.

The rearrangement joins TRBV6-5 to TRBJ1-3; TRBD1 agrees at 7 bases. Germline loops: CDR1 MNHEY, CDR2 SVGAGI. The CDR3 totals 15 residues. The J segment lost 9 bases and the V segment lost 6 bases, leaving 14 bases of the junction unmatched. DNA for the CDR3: TGTGCCAGCAGCGGGAGACAGGGAAGAGGGAGCACCATATATTTT. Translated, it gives CASSGRQGRGSTIYF.

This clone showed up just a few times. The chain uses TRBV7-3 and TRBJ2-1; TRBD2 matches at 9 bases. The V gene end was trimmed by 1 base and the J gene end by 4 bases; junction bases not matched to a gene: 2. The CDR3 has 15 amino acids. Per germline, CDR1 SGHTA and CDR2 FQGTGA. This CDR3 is CASSLSSGSYNEQFF. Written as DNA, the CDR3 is TGTGCCAGCAGCTTAAGTAGCGGGAGTTACAATGAGCAGTTCTTC.

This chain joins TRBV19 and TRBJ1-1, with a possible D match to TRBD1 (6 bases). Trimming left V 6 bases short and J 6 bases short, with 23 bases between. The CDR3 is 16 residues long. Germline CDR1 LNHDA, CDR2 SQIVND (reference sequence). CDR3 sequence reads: CASSPTGDKPRAEAFF. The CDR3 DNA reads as TGTGCCAGTAGCCCAACCGGGGACAAACCGAGGGCTGAAGCTTTCTTT.

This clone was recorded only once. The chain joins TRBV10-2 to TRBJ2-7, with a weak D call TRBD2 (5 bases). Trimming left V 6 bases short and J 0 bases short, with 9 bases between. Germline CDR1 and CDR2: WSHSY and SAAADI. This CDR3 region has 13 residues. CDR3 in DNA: TGCGCCAGCAGAGCGGCCCTCTCCTACGAGCAGTACTTC. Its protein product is CASRAALSYEQYF.

The CDR3 DNA reads TGCGCCAGCAGCGAACAGGGGGCGAACACCGGGGAGCTGTTTTTT. Residues: CASSEQGANTGELFF. The chain employs TRBV5-1 and TRBJ2-2; 8 nucleotides align to TRBD1. Germline CDR1 reads SGHRS; CDR2 reads YFSETQ. The CDR3 loop spans 15 amino acids. J lost 0 bases, V lost 4 bases, and 2 bases had no gene match.

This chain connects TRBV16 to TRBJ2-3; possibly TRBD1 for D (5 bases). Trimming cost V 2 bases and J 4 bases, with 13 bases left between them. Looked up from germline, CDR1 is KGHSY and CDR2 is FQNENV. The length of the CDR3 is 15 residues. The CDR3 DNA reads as TGTGCCAGCAGCCAAACAAGGGGTTTAGCAGATACGCAGTATTTT. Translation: CASSQTRGLADTQYF.

The CDR3 sequence is CASSGTGQLLRSYNEQFF. The CDR3, as DNA: TGCGCCAGCAGCGGGACGGGACAACTACTACGCTCCTACAATGAGCAGTTCTTC. The J gene is TRBJ2-1, the V gene TRBV5-1; D might be TRBD1 (6 bases). The V gene lost 4 bases and the J gene lost 0 bases, with 20 bases spanning the gap. The CDR3 spans 18 residues. Germline V gives CDR1 SGHRS, CDR2 YFSETQ.

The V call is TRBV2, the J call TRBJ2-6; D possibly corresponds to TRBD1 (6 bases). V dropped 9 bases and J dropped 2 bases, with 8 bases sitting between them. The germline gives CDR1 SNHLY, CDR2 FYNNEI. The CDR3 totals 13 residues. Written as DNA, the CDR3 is TGTGCCAGTACAGGGACTGGGGCCAACGTCCTGACTTTC. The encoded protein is CASTGTGANVLTF.

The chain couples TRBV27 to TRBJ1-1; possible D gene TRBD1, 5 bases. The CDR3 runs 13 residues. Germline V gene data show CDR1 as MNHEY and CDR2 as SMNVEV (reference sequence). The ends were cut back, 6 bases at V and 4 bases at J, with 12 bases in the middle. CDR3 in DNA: TGTGCCAGCAGCCCGTGGGGGGGCACTGAAGCTTTCTTT. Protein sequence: CASSPWGGTEAFF.